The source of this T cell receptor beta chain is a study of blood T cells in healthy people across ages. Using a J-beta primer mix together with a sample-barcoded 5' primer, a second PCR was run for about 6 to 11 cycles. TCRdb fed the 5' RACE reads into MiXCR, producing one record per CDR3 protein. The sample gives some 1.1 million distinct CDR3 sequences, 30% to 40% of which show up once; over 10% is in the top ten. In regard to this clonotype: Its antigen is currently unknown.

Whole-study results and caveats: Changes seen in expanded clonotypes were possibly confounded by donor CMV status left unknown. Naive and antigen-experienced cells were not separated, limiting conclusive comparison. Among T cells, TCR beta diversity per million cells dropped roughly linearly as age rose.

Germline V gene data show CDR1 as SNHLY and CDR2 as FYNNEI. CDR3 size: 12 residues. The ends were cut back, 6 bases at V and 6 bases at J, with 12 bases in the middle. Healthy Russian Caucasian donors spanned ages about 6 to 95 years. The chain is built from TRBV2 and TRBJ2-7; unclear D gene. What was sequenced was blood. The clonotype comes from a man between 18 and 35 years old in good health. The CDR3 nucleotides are TGTGCCAGCAGCCCTCTACGAGCCGAGCAGTACTTC. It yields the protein CASSPLRAEQYF. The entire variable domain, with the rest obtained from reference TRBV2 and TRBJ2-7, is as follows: EPEVTQTPSHQVTQMGQEVILRCVPISNHLYFYWYRQILGQKVEFLVSFYNNEISEKSEIFDDQFSVERPDGSNFTLKIRSTKLEDSAMYFCASSPLRAEQYFGPGTRLTVT.